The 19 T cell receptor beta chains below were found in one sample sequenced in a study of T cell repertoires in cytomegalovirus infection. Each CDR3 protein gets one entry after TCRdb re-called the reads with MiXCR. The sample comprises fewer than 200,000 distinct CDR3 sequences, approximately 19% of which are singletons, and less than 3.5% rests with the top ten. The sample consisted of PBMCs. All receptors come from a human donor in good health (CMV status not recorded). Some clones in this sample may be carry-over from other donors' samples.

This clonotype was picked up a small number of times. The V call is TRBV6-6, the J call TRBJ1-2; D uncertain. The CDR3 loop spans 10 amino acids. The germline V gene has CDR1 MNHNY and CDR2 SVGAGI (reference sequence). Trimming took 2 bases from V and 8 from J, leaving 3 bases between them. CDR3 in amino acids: CASSYVGYTF. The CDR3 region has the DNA TGTGCCAGCAGTTACGTGGGCTACACCTTC.

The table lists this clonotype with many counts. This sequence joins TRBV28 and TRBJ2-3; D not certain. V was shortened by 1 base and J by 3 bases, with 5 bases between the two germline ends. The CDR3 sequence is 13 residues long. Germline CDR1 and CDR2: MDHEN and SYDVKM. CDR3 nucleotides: TGTGCCAGCAGTTTATCTATTACAGATACGCAGTATTTT. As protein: CASSLSITDTQYF.

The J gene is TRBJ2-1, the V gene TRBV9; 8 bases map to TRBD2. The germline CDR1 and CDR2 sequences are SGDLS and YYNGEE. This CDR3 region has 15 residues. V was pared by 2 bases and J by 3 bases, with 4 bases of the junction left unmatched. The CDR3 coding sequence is TGTGCCAGCAGCGTGAGCGGGAGCCTCTACAATGAGCAGTTCTTC. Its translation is CASSVSGSLYNEQFF.

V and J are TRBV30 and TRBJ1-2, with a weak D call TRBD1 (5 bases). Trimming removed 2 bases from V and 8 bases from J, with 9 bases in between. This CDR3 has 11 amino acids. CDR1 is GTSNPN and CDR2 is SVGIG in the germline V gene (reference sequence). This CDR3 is CAWSLTGGYTF. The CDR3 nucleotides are TGTGCCTGGAGTCTTACAGGCGGCTACACCTTC.

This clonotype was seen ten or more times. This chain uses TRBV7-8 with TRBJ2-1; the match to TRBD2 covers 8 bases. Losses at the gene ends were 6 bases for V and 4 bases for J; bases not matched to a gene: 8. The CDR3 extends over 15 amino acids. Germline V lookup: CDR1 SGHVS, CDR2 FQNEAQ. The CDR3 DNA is TGTGCCAGCAGGCCTACTAGCGGAAAATACAATGAGCAGTTCTTC. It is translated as CASRPTSGKYNEQFF. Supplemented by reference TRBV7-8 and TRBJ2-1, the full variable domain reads GAGVSQSPRYKVAKRGQDVALRCDPISGHVSLFWYQQALGQGPEFLTYFQNEAQLDKSGLPSDRFFAERPEGSVSTLKIQRTQQEDSAVYLCASRPTSGKYNEQFFGPGTRLTVL.

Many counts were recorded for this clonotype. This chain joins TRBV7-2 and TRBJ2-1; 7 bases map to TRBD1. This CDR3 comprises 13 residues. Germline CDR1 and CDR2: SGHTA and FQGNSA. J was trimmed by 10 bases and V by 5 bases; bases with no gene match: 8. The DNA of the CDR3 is TGTGCCAGCAGCCGACGAGGGGGCAGCGAGCAGTTCTTC. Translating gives CASSRRGGSEQFF. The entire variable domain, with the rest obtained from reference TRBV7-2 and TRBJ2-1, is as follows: GAGVSQSPSNKVTEKGKDVELRCDPISGHTALYWYRQSLGQGLEFLIYFQGNSAPDKSGLPSDRFSAERTGGSVSTLTIQRTQQEDSAVYLCASSRRGGSEQFFGPGTRLTVL.

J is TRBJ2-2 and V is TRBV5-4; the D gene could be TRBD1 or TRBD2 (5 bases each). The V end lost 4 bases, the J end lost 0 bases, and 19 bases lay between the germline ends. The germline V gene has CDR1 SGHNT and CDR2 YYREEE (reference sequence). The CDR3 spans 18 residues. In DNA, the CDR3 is TGTGCCAGCAGCCCCTCGAGACAGACTATTTCGAACACCGGGGAGCTGTTTTTT. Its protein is CASSPSRQTISNTGELFF.

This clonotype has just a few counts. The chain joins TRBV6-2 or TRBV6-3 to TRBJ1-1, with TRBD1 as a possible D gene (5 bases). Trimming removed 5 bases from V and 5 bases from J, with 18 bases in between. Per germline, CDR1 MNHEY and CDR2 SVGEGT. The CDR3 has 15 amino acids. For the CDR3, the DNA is TGTGCCAGCAGTAGACAGACGTCCGTGCGGACTGAAGCTTTCTTT. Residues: CASSRQTSVRTEAFF.

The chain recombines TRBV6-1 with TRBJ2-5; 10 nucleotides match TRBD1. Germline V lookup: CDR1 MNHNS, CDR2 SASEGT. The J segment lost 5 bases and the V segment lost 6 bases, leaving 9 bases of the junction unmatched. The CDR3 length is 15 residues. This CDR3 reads CASSYSTGGTETQYF. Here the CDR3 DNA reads TGTGCCAGCAGCTATTCGACAGGGGGCACGGAGACCCAGTACTTC.

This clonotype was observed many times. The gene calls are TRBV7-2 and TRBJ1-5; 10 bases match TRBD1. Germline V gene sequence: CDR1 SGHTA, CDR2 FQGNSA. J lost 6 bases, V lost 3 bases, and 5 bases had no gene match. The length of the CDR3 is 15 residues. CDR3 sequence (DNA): TGTGCCAGCAGCTTGGACAGGGGGAGCGGTCAGCCCCAGCATTTT. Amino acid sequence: CASSLDRGSGQPQHF. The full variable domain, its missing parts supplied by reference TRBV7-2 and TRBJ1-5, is GAGVSQSPSNKVTEKGKDVELRCDPISGHTALYWYRQSLGQGLEFLIYFQGNSAPDKSGLPSDRFSAERTGGSVSTLTIQRTQQEDSAVYLCASSLDRGSGQPQHFGDGTRLSIL.

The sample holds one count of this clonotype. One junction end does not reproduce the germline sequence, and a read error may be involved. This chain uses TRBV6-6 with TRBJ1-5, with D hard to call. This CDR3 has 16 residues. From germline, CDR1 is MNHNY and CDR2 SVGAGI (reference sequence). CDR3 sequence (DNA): TGTGACAGCACCCATCCGAGAGGGTTTGGCAATCAGCCCCAGCATTTT. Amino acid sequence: CDSTHPRGFGNQPQHF.

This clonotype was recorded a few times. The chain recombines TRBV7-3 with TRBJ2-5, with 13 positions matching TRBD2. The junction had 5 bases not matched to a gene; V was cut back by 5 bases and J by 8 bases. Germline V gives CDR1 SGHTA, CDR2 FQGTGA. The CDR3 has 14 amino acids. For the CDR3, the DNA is TGTGCCAGCAGCCCCACTAGCGGGGGGGCCACCCAGTACTTC. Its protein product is CASSPTSGGATQYF.

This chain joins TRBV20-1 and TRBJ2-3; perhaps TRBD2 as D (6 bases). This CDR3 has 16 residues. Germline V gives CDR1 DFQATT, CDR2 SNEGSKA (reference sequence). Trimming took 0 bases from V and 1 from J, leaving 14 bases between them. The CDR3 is CSARDRGTFRTDTQYF. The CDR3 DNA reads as TGCAGTGCTAGAGATCGGGGGACTTTCCGCACAGATACGCAGTATTTT.

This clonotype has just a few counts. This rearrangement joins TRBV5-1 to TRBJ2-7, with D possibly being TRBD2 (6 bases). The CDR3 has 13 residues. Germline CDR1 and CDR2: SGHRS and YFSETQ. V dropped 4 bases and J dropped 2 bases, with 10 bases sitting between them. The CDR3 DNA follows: TGCGCCAGCAGCCGGGGGTCTACCTACGAGCAGTACTTC. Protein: CASSRGSTYEQYF.

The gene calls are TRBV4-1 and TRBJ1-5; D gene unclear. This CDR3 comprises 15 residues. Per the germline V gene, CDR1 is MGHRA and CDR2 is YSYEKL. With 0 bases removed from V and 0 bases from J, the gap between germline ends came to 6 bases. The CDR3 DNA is TGCGCCAGCAGCCAAGAAGGAAATAGCAATCAGCCCCAGCATTTT. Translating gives CASSQEGNSNQPQHF.

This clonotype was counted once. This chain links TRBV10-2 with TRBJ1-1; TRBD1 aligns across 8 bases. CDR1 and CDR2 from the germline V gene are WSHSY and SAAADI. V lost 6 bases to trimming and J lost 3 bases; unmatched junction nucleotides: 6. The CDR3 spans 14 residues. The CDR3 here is CASRTLDRDTEAFF. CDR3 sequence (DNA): TGCGCCAGCAGGACCTTGGACAGGGACACTGAAGCTTTCTTT.

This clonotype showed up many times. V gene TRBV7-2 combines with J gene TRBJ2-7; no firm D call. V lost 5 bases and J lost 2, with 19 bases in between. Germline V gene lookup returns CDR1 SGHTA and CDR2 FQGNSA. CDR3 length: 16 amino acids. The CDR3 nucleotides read TGTGCCAGCAGCCCGCAGGTATCCTCGAGGCCCTACGAGCAGTACTTC. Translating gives CASSPQVSSRPYEQYF.

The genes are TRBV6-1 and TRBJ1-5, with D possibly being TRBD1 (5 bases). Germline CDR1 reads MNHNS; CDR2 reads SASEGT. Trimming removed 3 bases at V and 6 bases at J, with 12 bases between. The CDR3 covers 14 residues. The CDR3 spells CASSEPGRGQPQHF. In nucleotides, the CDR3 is TGTGCCAGCAGTGAGCCGGGGCGCGGTCAGCCCCAGCATTTT.

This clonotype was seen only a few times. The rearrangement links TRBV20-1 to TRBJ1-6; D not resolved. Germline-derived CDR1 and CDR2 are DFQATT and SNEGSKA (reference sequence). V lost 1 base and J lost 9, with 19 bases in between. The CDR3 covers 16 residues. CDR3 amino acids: CSARVGLGRMSSPLHF. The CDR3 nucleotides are TGCAGTGCTAGAGTGGGTCTGGGCAGAATGAGTTCACCCCTCCACTTT.